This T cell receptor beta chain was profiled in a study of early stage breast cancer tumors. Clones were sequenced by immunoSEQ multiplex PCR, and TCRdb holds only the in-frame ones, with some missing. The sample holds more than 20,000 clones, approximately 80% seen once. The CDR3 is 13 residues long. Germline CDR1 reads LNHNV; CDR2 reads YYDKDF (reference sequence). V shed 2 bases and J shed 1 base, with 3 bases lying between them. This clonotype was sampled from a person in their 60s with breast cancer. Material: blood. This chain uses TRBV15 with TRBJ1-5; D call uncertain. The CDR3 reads CATSRFSNQPQHF. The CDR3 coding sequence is TGTGCCACCAGCAGATTCAGCAATCAGCCCCAGCATTTT.